Shown below are 10 T cell receptor beta chains from a single sample sequenced in a study of T cells in tuberculosis. The protocol was immunoSEQ multiplex PCR, while the TCRdb copy is restricted to in-frame clones and leaves out a portion. The table records around 26,000 clones, about 92% of them present only once. The sample was PBMCs. The receptors were sampled from a donor aged 10-29 years with latent tuberculosis or without tuberculosis infection. Some clones in this sample may be carry-over from other donors' samples.

In its sample, this clone was seen a few times. The V and J genes are TRBV19 and TRBJ1-5; 7 bases are shared with TRBD1. Germline V gene sequence: CDR1 LNHDA, CDR2 SQIVND (reference sequence). Trimming at V came to 1 base and at J to 6 bases, leaving 6 bases not matched to a gene. The CDR3 totals 15 residues. Here the CDR3 DNA reads TGTGCCAGTAGTATAGGCACAGGGGACGCTCAGCCCCAGCATTTT. It encodes CASSIGTGDAQPQHF.

The chain is built from TRBV7-2 and TRBJ2-1; D may be TRBD2 (5 bases). V shed 6 bases and J shed 5 bases, with 17 bases lying between them. Germline V gene sequence: CDR1 SGHTA, CDR2 FQGNSA. The length of the CDR3 is 15 residues. The chain's CDR3 is CASSLRVVNNNEQFF. CDR3 DNA sequence: TGTGCCAGCAGTTTGAGGGTAGTGAATAACAATGAGCAGTTCTTC.

The rearrangement joins TRBV10-1 to TRBJ2-4; weak D call: TRBD2 (6 bases). V shed 3 bases and J shed 10 bases, with 13 bases lying between them. The CDR3 totals 13 residues. The germline V gene has CDR1 WNHNN and CDR2 SYGVQD (reference sequence). The CDR3 DNA is TGCGCCAGCAGTGACGGGACTTCGGAAATTCAGTACTTC. As protein: CASSDGTSEIQYF.

The chain employs TRBV19 and TRBJ1-2; D unclear. Germline V gene sequence: CDR1 LNHDA, CDR2 SQIVND (reference sequence). The CDR3 extends over 13 amino acids. V was cut by 3 bases and J by 3 bases, with 8 bases left in between. The CDR3 protein is CASSMGPDYGYTF. The CDR3 DNA reads as TGTGCCAGTAGTATGGGCCCGGACTATGGCTACACCTTC.

V and J are TRBV6-6 and TRBJ2-7, with 8 positions matching TRBD2. CDR1 is MNHNY, CDR2 SVGAGI, per germline (reference sequence). This CDR3 has 15 residues. The V and J ends lost 5 bases and 4 bases, in that order; junction bases with no gene match: 10. CDR3 amino acids: CASSLSGTRDYEQYF. DNA for the CDR3: TGTGCCAGCAGTCTAAGCGGGACTAGGGATTACGAGCAGTACTTC.

This clone was recorded once. The rearrangement links TRBV5-1 to TRBJ2-7; D possibly corresponds to TRBD2 (7 bases). V lost 2 bases and J 5 bases, leaving 17 bases between the germline ends. The CDR3 runs to 15 residues. The V gene's germline CDR1 is SGHRS and CDR2 YFSETQ. The CDR3 is CASSLVGGLPNEQYF. The CDR3 DNA is TGCGCCAGCAGCTTAGTGGGGGGGCTACCCAACGAGCAGTACTTC.

The chain carries TRBV19 and TRBJ1-4; 8 bases map to TRBD1. Germline CDR1 LNHDA, CDR2 SQIVND (reference sequence). V trimming: 10 bases; J trimming: 2 bases; junction bases outside the gene matches: 6. The CDR3 totals 14 residues. The CDR3 sequence: CATRRTGTNEKLFF. The CDR3 DNA sequence: TGTGCCACCAGGCGGACAGGGACTAATGAAAAACTGTTTTTT.

The chain is built from TRBV5-1 and TRBJ2-7; TRBD1 matches at 12 bases. This CDR3 comprises 15 residues. V lost 1 base, J lost 4 bases, and 3 bases stayed unmatched. Per germline, CDR1 SGHRS and CDR2 YFSETQ. CDR3 nucleotides: TGCGCCAGCAGCTTGCGGGGACAGGGGGCATACGAGCAGTACTTC. Protein product: CASSLRGQGAYEQYF.

This clone was picked up one time. The chain carries TRBV20-1 and TRBJ2-1, with D possibly TRBD2 on 6 matching bases. This CDR3 spans 11 amino acids. Germline V gene data show CDR1 as DFQATT and CDR2 as SNEGSKA (reference sequence). The ends were cut back, 6 bases at V and 8 bases at J, with 11 bases in the middle. CDR3 bases: TGCAGTGCGACCGGGGGATATGAGCAGTTCTTC. Amino acids: CSATGGYEQFF.

The rearrangement links TRBV29-1 to TRBJ2-7, with 9 bases aligning to TRBD1. This CDR3 contains 15 residues. Germline V lookup: CDR1 SQVTM, CDR2 ANQGSEA. The V gene end was trimmed by 3 bases and the J gene end by 1 base; junction bases not matched to a gene: 7. This CDR3 is CSVEGQGRRSYEQYF. The CDR3 region has the DNA TGCAGCGTTGAGGGACAGGGCCGGCGGTCCTACGAGCAGTACTTC.